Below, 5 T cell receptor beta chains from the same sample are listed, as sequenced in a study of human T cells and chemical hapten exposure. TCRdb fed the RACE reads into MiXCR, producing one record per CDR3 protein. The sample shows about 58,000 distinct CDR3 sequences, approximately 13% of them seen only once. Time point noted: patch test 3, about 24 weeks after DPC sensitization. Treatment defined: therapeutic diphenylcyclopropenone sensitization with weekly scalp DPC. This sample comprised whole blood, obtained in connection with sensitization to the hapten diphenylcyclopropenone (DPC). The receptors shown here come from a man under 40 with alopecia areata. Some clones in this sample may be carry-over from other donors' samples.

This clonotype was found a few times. The CDR3 coding sequence is TGTGCCAGCAGCTGGGGGGGTCCACCAAACAATCAGCCCCAGCATTTT. This sequence encodes CASSWGGPPNNQPQHF. This chain joins TRBV7-8 and TRBJ1-5; the D gene is possibly TRBD1 (5 bases). Germline CDR1 is SGHVS and CDR2 is FQNEAQ. V was pared by 4 bases and J by 3 bases, with 16 bases between. The CDR3 covers 16 residues.

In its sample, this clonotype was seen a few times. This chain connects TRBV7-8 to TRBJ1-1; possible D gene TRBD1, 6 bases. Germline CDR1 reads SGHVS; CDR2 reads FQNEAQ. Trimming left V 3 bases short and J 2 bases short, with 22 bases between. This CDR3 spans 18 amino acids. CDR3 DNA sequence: TGTGCCAGCAGCTTGCAGGGGTTCGGGGGAGGGAAAAACACTGAAGCTTTCTTT. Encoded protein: CASSLQGFGGGKNTEAFF.

The CDR3 sequence: CASSSDRGLRAEAFF. CDR3 DNA: TGTGCCAGCAGTTCCGACAGGGGGCTTAGGGCTGAAGCTTTCTTT. J is TRBJ1-1 and V is TRBV6-5; 10 bases agree with TRBD1. CDR1 MNHEY and CDR2 SVGAGI come from the germline V gene. The CDR3 runs to 15 residues. V trimming: 4 bases; J trimming: 6 bases; junction bases outside the gene matches: 8.

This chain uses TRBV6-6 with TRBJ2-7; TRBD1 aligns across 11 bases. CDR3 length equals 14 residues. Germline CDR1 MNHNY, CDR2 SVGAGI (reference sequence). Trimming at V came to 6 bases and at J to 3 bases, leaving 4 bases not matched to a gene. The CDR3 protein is CASSQGTGGYEQYF. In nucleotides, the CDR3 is TGTGCCAGCAGCCAGGGGACAGGGGGCTACGAGCAGTACTTC.

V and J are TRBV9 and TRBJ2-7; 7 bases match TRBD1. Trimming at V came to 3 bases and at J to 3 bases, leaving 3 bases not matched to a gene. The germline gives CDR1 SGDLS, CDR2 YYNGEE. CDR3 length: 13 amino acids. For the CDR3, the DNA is TGTGCCAGCAGCGAGGGGACAGACTACGAGCAGTACTTC. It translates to CASSEGTDYEQYF.